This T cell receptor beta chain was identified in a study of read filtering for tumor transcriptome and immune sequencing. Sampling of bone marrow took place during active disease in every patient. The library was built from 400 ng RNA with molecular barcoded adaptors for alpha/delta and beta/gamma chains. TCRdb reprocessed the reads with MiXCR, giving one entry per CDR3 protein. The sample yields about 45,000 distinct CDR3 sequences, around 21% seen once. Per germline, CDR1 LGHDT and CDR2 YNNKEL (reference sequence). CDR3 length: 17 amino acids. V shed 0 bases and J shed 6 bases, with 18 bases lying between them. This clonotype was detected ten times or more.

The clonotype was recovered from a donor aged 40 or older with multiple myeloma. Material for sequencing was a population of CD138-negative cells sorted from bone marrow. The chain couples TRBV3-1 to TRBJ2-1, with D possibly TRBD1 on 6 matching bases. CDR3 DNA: TGTGCCAGCAGCCAAGACGGTTGGGGGCGCTTATTCAATGAGCAGTTCTTC. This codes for CASSQDGWGRLFNEQFF.